Below, one TCR beta chain is given with its context. Its antigen is not known. This entry is derived from a study of OX40 agonist ivuxolimab in advanced cancers. V was pared by 6 bases and J by 11 bases, with 20 bases between. Germline lookup yields CDR1 MDHEN and CDR2 SYDVKM. The CDR3 sequence is 14 residues long. Whole-study results and caveats: Partial responders at 0.1-3.0 mg/kg showed near-lowest clonal expansion.

Sequenced by immunoSEQ multiplex PCR; TCRdb stores in-frame clones only, minus some. Of 57,000 or so clones in the sample, around 83% are singletons; the top ten hold about 3.2%. This clonotype originated in an adult with an advanced solid tumor such as melanoma, head and neck, liver or kidney cancer. Specimen: CD4+ or CD8+ T cells sorted from blood, collected in a trial of the OX40 agonist ivuxolimab. The chain joins TRBV28 to TRBJ1-5, with a possible D match to TRBD1 (5 bases). This CDR3 reads CASSPMDWGRTQHF. CDR3 DNA: TGTGCCAGCAGCCCCATGGACTGGGGCAGGACCCAGCATTTT.